What follows are 16 T cell receptor beta chains derived from one specimen sequenced in a study of blood T cell repertoires in COVID-19. Generated by immunoSEQ multiplex PCR, the TCRdb table keeps only in-frame clones and is missing some. There are approximately 85,000 clones in the sample; 89% occur only once, and about 2% lies in the top ten. The sequencing sample was made of peripheral blood. These receptors were collected from a man aged 45 to 65 with acute or convalescent COVID-19.

The chain employs TRBV19 and TRBJ2-1, with unresolved D. Trimming cost V 3 bases and J 10 bases, with 16 bases left between them. Per the germline V gene, CDR1 is LNHDA and CDR2 is SQIVND (reference sequence). The CDR3 has 14 amino acids. The DNA of the CDR3 is TGTGCCAGTAGTATCGAGGCTAACCTAAAAGAGCAGTTCTTC. It translates to CASSIEANLKEQFF.

The chain links TRBV24-1 to TRBJ2-3, with 11 bases that match TRBD2. The CDR3 is made up of 14 amino acids. Unmatched junction bases numbered 3, after V lost 9 bases and J lost 2 bases. Germline loops: CDR1 KGHDR, CDR2 SFDVKD. As DNA, the CDR3 is TGTGCCACCGCTAGCGGGGGGAACACAGATACGCAGTATTTT. It codes for CATASGGNTDTQYF.

The chain carries TRBV4-3 and TRBJ1-2, with a weak D call TRBD1 (6 bases). V was shortened by 4 bases and J by 2 bases, with 17 bases between the two germline ends. The germline V gene encodes CDR1 LGHNA and CDR2 YSLEER. The CDR3 runs to 16 residues. DNA for the CDR3: TGCGCCAGCAGCCTCCGGGAGGGGGGATTAAACTATGGCTACACCTTC. This translates into CASSLREGGLNYGYTF.

The table lists this clone with a few counts. The V and J genes are TRBV3-1 (or the pseudogene TRBV3-2) and TRBJ1-3; the D is unclear. V gave up 3 bases and J gave up 0 bases, with 6 bases separating them. Germline CDR1 reads LGHDT; CDR2 reads YNNKEL (reference sequence). The CDR3 is 14 amino acids. The CDR3 DNA sequence: TGTGCCAGCAGCCAGAGGTCCTCTGGAAACACCATATATTTT. Translation: CASSQRSSGNTIYF.

The gene calls are TRBV5-5 and TRBJ1-1, with a weak D call TRBD1 (5 bases). This CDR3 is built from 13 residues. Germline CDR1 SGHKS, CDR2 YYEKEE (reference sequence). V lost 6 bases, J lost 3 bases, and 12 bases lay in between. The CDR3 DNA reads as TGTGCCAGCACCAACACAGGACACACTGAAGCTTTCTTT. This gives the protein CASTNTGHTEAFF.

V gene TRBV6-5 combines with J gene TRBJ1-2; TRBD1 matches at 8 bases. The CDR3 runs to 13 residues. Germline loops: CDR1 MNHEY, CDR2 SVGAGI. Unmatched junction bases numbered 3, after V lost 5 bases and J lost 4 bases. The CDR3 DNA follows: TGTGCCAGCAGTCGACAGGGGCTCTATGGCTACACCTTC. Protein sequence: CASSRQGLYGYTF.

This rearrangement joins TRBV10-3 to TRBJ1-2, with TRBD1 as a possible D gene (5 bases). The CDR3 is 13 amino acids. Trimming shortened V by 1 base and J by 8 bases, and 11 bases separated the two germline ends. Germline V gives CDR1 ENHRY, CDR2 SYGVKD. This CDR3 reads CAISEYEGEGYTF. In DNA form, the CDR3 reads TGTGCCATCAGTGAGTATGAAGGGGAAGGCTACACCTTC.

This chain joins TRBV19 and TRBJ1-5; D is unclear. Germline V lookup: CDR1 LNHDA, CDR2 SQIVND (reference sequence). The CDR3 contains 15 residues. Trimming took 6 bases from V and 3 from J, leaving 15 bases between them. The CDR3 region is CASSPLDGDNQPQHF. The CDR3 nucleotides read TGTGCCAGTAGCCCCTTGGACGGGGACAATCAGCCCCAGCATTTT.

The sample holds one count of this clone. This chain connects TRBV7-2 to TRBJ1-1, with 7 nucleotides matching TRBD1. The CDR3 is made up of 14 amino acids. The ends lost 5 bases at V and 7 bases at J; junction bases unmatched: 10. Germline V lookup: CDR1 SGHTA, CDR2 FQGNSA. The CDR3 spells CASSETGNHNEAFF. DNA for the CDR3: TGTGCCAGCAGCGAGACAGGGAACCACAATGAAGCTTTCTTT. Using reference TRBV7-2 and TRBJ1-1 for the parts outside the CDR3, the full variable domain is GAGVSQSPSNKVTEKGKDVELRCDPISGHTALYWYRQSLGQGLEFLIYFQGNSAPDKSGLPSDRFSAERTGGSVSTLTIQRTQQEDSAVYLCASSETGNHNEAFFGQGTRLTVV.

The chain couples TRBV6-5 to TRBJ2-5; TRBD1 matches 9 bases. The CDR3 totals 14 residues. With V trimmed by 6 bases and J by 4 bases, 6 bases remained unmatched. In germline, CDR1 is MNHEY, CDR2 SVGAGI. The CDR3 protein is CASSDYRGRETQYF. Here the CDR3 DNA reads TGTGCCAGCAGCGATTACAGGGGGCGAGAGACCCAGTACTTC.

The rearrangement uses TRBV3-1 (or the pseudogene TRBV3-2) and TRBJ1-3, with D possibly TRBD1 on 6 matching bases. In germline, CDR1 is LGHDT, CDR2 YNNKEL (reference sequence). Deletions cut 2 bases from V and 8 bases from J, with 13 bases between. CDR3 size: 14 residues. The CDR3 DNA follows: TGTGCCAGCAGCCAAACTGGACAGTCGGACACCATATATTTT. Its translation: CASSQTGQSDTIYF.

The chain has TRBV5-1 and TRBJ1-2; 8 nucleotides agree with TRBD1. V lost 2 bases and J lost 6; bases outside the gene matches: 9. The CDR3 extends over 15 amino acids. Germline assignment: CDR1 SGHRS and CDR2 YFSETQ. CDR3 DNA sequence: TGCGCCAGCAGCTTAATGGGGCAGGGGGCGAATGGCTACACCTTC. Its translation: CASSLMGQGANGYTF.

The chain recombines TRBV7-2 with TRBJ2-6, with 7 bases fitting TRBD1. V shed 3 bases and J 4 bases; nucleotides not matched to a gene: 6. The V gene's germline CDR1 is SGHTA and CDR2 FQGNSA. There are 16 residues in the CDR3. In nucleotides, the CDR3 is TGTGCCAGCAGCTTTGAGGGGACAGCAGGGGCCAACGTCCTGACTTTC. Translated, it gives CASSFEGTAGANVLTF.

V usage is TRBV7-2 and J usage is TRBJ2-1, with 8 bases matching TRBD2. The CDR3 consists of 15 residues. V lost 1 base, J lost 8 bases, and 7 bases stayed unmatched. The V gene's germline CDR1 is SGHTA and CDR2 FQGNSA. The CDR3 DNA is TGTGCCAGCAGCTTAGACAGCGGGAGTCTGTATGAGCAGTTCTTC. Protein sequence: CASSLDSGSLYEQFF. The full variable domain, rest sourced from reference TRBV7-2 and TRBJ2-1, is GAGVSQSPSNKVTEKGKDVELRCDPISGHTALYWYRQSLGQGLEFLIYFQGNSAPDKSGLPSDRFSAERTGGSVSTLTIQRTQQEDSAVYLCASSLDSGSLYEQFFGPGTRLTVL.

This chain connects TRBV5-1 to TRBJ1-5; 9 bases are shared with TRBD1. This CDR3 spans 17 amino acids. The V gene end was trimmed by 4 bases and the J gene end by 3 bases; junction bases not matched to a gene: 11. Germline assignment: CDR1 SGHRS and CDR2 YFSETQ. The CDR3 coding sequence is TGCGCCAGCAGCCAACTCGGACAGGGGCGACTCAATCAGCCCCAGCATTTT. This gives the protein CASSQLGQGRLNQPQHF. Together with reference TRBV5-1 and TRBJ1-5, the CDR3 gives the full variable domain: KAGVTQTPRYLIKTRGQQVTLSCSPISGHRSVSWYQQTPGQGLQFLFEYFSETQRNKGNFPGRFSGRQFSNSRSEMNVSTLELGDSALYLCASSQLGQGRLNQPQHFGDGTRLSIL.

The J gene is TRBJ2-1, the V gene TRBV19, with a tentative D call TRBD2 (5 bases). Germline loops: CDR1 LNHDA, CDR2 SQIVND (reference sequence). V lost 0 bases to trimming and J lost 4 bases, with 10 bases between them. The length of the CDR3 is 15 residues. CDR3 sequence: CASSIDGGLYNEQFF. The CDR3 DNA follows: TGTGCCAGTAGTATAGATGGAGGACTTTACAATGAGCAGTTCTTC.